These T cell receptor beta chains were read from a single sample in a study of cytomegalovirus exposure and HLA in healthy donors. Clones were sequenced by immunoSEQ multiplex PCR, and TCRdb holds only the in-frame ones, with some missing. This table holds about 150,000 clones, under 85% found once. Material: PBMCs. The receptors were gathered from a woman between 25 and 40 years old in good health and CMV-seronegative. The CDR3 runs from the conserved cysteine through the conserved F or W. The D gene is left open where the match is weak. A clone size is listed for some rows: how often the clone was seen (once, few, many), or a class if it is expanded.

D,V,J,size,DNA,CDR3
.,TRBV6-1,TRBJ2-7,few,TGTGCCAGTAGCAAGCAGAAGACGGCATACGAGCAGTACTTC,CASSKQKTAYEQYF
.,TRBV29-1,TRBJ1-2,.,TGCAGCATTAGCGGGGGGCCAAACTATGGCTACACCTTC,CSISGGPNYGYTF
.,TRBV7-2,TRBJ1-2,.,TGTGCCAGCAGCTTCCCCGGAGATGGCTACACCTTC,CASSFPGDGYTF
TRBD1,TRBV4-1,TRBJ2-3,.,TGCGCCAGCAGCCAAGAATCCGCAGCTGGGACAGGGACAGATACGCAGTATTTT,CASSQESAAGTGTDTQYF
.,TRBV4-1,TRBJ1-4,.,TGCGCCAGCAGCCATGGGGCGGGGGCAACTAATGAAAAACTGTTTTTT,CASSHGAGATNEKLFF
.,TRBV9,TRBJ1-2,few,TGTGCCAGCAGCCACGACAAAATCTATGGCTACACCTTC,CASSHDKIYGYTF
TRBD2,TRBV2,TRBJ2-7,.,TGTGCCAGCAGTGAAGCGGCACTAGCGGGGGCCTCCGAGCAGTACTTC,CASSEAALAGASEQYF
.,TRBV5-6,TRBJ1-5,.,TGTGCCAGCAGCAAAGGGGTACCGGAGTGGAATCAGCCCCAGCATTTT,CASSKGVPEWNQPQHF
.,TRBV6-6,TRBJ1-1,.,TGTGCCAGCAGTTACCTGGGGAGCACTGAAGCTTTCTTT,CASSYLGSTEAFF
.,TRBV2,TRBJ1-6,.,TGTGCCAGCAGTGAAACGATTGGGGGGGCGTATTCACCCCTCCACTTT,CASSETIGGAYSPLHF
TRBD2,TRBV7-9,TRBJ2-5,.,TGTGCCAGCAGCTTGCTAGTAGGTAGCGGGGGGCATCAAGAGACCCAGTACTTC,CASSLLVGSGGHQETQYF
TRBD1,TRBV27,TRBJ2-1,.,TGTGCCAGCAGTTACTCGTTCTCTTCGACAGGGCTTGAGCAGTTCTTC,CASSYSFSSTGLEQFF
TRBD2,TRBV10-3,TRBJ2-6,.,TGTGCCATCGCGGGGGGCCAACCCACTGGGGCCAACGTCCTGACTTTC,CAIAGGQPTGANVLTF
.,TRBV28,TRBJ1-5,.,TGTGCCAGCAGCCCCGGGACTTATAGCAATCAGCCCCAGCATTTT,CASSPGTYSNQPQHF
.,TRBV11-2,TRBJ2-2,.,TGTGCCAGCAGCCCAGGGGGGCAGCAGACCGGGGAGCTGTTTTTT,CASSPGGQQTGELFF
TRBD1,TRBV5-4,TRBJ1-1,.,TGTGCCAGCAGCTTGGGGGACAGGAACACTGAAGCTTTCTTT,CASSLGDRNTEAFF
.,TRBV7-9,TRBJ1-4,.,TGTGCCAGCAGCTTAGACAGGGTGGGCGAAAAACTGTTTTTT,CASSLDRVGEKLFF
.,TRBV2,TRBJ1-2,.,TGTGCCAGCATAGAGCAGGGTGGACGCTACACCTTC,CASIEQGGRYTF